This T cell receptor (beta chain) was identified during a study of control samples from healthy donors and cancer patients. This table comes from immunoSEQ multiplex PCR, and its TCRdb copy is limited to in-frame clones, with some not included. Among about 92,000 clones listed, roughly four fifths were seen once. This clone showed up just a few times. Trimming removed 4 bases at V and 2 bases at J, with 3 bases between. Germline CDR1 and CDR2: DFQATT and SNEGSKA (reference sequence). This CDR3 is 11 amino acids long. V gene TRBV20-1 combines with J gene TRBJ2-1; D is unclear. Sequencing used blood. This TCR was recovered from a woman aged 55-69 years in good health. The chain's CDR3 is CSAIPYNEQFF. In nucleotides, the CDR3 is TGCAGTGCTATCCCCTACAATGAGCAGTTCTTC.